This T cell receptor (beta chain) emerged from a study of cytomegalovirus exposure and HLA in healthy donors. V shed 4 bases, J shed 3 bases, and the junction held 5 bases outside the gene matches. This CDR3 has 14 residues. CDR1 and CDR2 from the germline V gene are SGHRS and YFSETQ. It was with 60 Vbeta and 13 Jbeta primers that the PCR ran. Only in-frame clones appear in the TCRdb table, and some are missing; sequencing was by immunoSEQ multiplex PCR. This sample's clone table lists just under 65,000 clones. The sample taken for sequencing was PBMCs. The chain is built from TRBV5-1 and TRBJ1-2; 8 bases line up with TRBD1. This TCR came from a boy aged 5-17 years in good health and CMV-seronegative. Written as DNA, the CDR3 is TGCGCCAGCAGCCTGGACAGGGAGTACTATGGCTACACCTTC. Amino acids: CASSLDREYYGYTF.